These 9 T cell receptor beta chains came from one sample sequenced in a study of blood T cell repertoires in COVID-19. Only in-frame clones appear in the TCRdb table, and some are missing; sequencing was by immunoSEQ multiplex PCR. The sample carries a few hundred thousand clones, about 91% recorded once. Sequencing was carried out using peripheral blood. Source of these receptors: a woman in her thirties or forties who had recovered from COVID-19.

V gene TRBV10-1 combines with J gene TRBJ1-1; D perhaps matches TRBD1 (6 bases). This CDR3 has 15 amino acids. Trimming shortened V by 6 bases and J by 0 bases, and 14 bases separated the two germline ends. Germline V gene sequence: CDR1 WNHNN, CDR2 SYGVQD (reference sequence). CDR3 sequence: CASSPGHPLNTEAFF. CDR3 sequence (DNA): TGCGCCAGCAGCCCGGGACATCCTTTGAACACTGAAGCTTTCTTT.

This clone was found once. The chain links TRBV6-6 to TRBJ1-2; TRBD1 aligns across 7 bases. V trimming: 5 bases; J trimming: 7 bases; junction bases outside the gene matches: 7. The CDR3 runs 13 residues. Germline V gene sequence: CDR1 MNHNY, CDR2 SVGAGI (reference sequence). CDR3 amino acids: CASSLGQASGYTF. CDR3 in DNA: TGTGCCAGCAGTCTAGGACAGGCTAGTGGCTACACCTTC.

The V gene is TRBV4-3, the J gene TRBJ2-1; TRBD2 matches 11 bases. In germline, CDR1 is LGHNA, CDR2 YSLEER. The CDR3 length is 16 residues. After removal of 5 bases from V and 5 bases from J, the junction contained 8 bases not matched to a gene. CDR3 coding DNA: TGCGCCAGCAGCGGAACCGGGACTAGCGGAAACAATGAGCAGTTCTTC. It translates to CASSGTGTSGNNEQFF.

V gene TRBV3-1 (or the pseudogene TRBV3-2) combines with J gene TRBJ2-3; D possibly corresponds to TRBD2 (6 bases). V lost 0 bases and J 2 bases, leaving 9 bases between the germline ends. Germline V CDR1 and CDR2: LGHDT, YNNKEL (reference sequence). There are 15 residues in the CDR3. Here the CDR3 reads CASSQEPRDTDTQYF. The CDR3 DNA follows: TGTGCCAGCAGCCAAGAGCCGCGGGACACAGATACGCAGTATTTT.

The rearrangement uses TRBV19 and TRBJ1-2; TRBD1 aligns across 9 bases. This CDR3 has 15 residues. Trimming took 4 bases from V and 2 from J; bases not matched to a gene: 5. Germline CDR1 reads LNHDA; CDR2 reads SQIVND (reference sequence). In nucleotides, the CDR3 is TGTGCCAGTAGTAAGGACAGGGGCGTAAACTATGGCTACACCTTC. It yields the protein CASSKDRGVNYGYTF.

The rearrangement links TRBV5-4 to TRBJ1-4; TRBD1 might be the D (6 bases). Germline-derived CDR1 and CDR2 are SGHNT and YYREEE (reference sequence). Trimming left V 3 bases short and J 6 bases short, with 18 bases between. This CDR3 region has 16 residues. The CDR3 protein is CASSSGGGRSDEKLFF. Written as DNA, the CDR3 is TGTGCCAGCAGCTCTGGGGGGGGGCGCTCAGATGAAAAACTGTTTTTT.

The chain uses TRBV5-4 and TRBJ2-7; D remains unclear. The CDR3 is made up of 13 amino acids. Germline V gene sequence: CDR1 SGHNT, CDR2 YYREEE (reference sequence). The V end was cut by 0 bases, the J end by 5 bases, with 9 bases between. The CDR3 region is CASSLVSSHEQYF. The CDR3 DNA reads as TGTGCCAGCAGCTTGGTTAGTTCCCACGAGCAGTACTTC.

Comments on this clone: Other nucleotide sequences from this sample produce the same CDR3. V usage is TRBV7-9 and J usage is TRBJ1-3, with D unclear. This CDR3 is 12 amino acids long. With 5 bases removed from V and 3 bases from J, the gap between germline ends came to 5 bases. Germline assignment: CDR1 SEHNR and CDR2 FQNEAQ (reference sequence). CDR3 coding DNA: TGTGCCAGCAGCCCGGGTGGAAACACCATATATTTT. This translates into CASSPGGNTIYF.

The chain combines TRBV21-1 with TRBJ1-3; the table's D call TRBD1 went unverified against the DNA. TRBV21-1 is recorded as a pseudogene. The CDR3 runs 16 residues. CDR3 protein: CASSKVAGYSGNTIYF. CDR3 in DNA: TGTGCCAGCAGCAAAGTGGCAGGCTACTCTGGAAACACCATATATTTT.